This T cell receptor (beta chain) was recovered during a study of beta chain features in type 1 diabetes. Since all of the isolated RNA was reverse transcribed, expressed TCRB transcripts were what got sequenced. TCRdb's table, derived via immunoSEQ multiplex PCR, lists solely in-frame clones and lacks some. The profile shows approximately 27,000 clones, 49% of them singletons. Germline trimming cut 3 bases from V and 7 bases from J; bases unmatched to any gene: 6. There are 15 residues in the CDR3. The germline gives CDR1 SGDLS, CDR2 YYNGEE. Study results and limitations: Possible PCR preference for shorter templates applied equally to patients and controls. Shortening that was moderate but significant affected the TCRB CDR3s of Type 1 diabetes patients in all four CD4+ subsets.

Points on this clone: Its target is unknown.

The TCR originated in a man aged 25 to 40 with type 1 diabetes. The chain employs TRBV9 and TRBJ2-1, with TRBD2 identical over 11 bases. The sequenced material came from stem cell memory CD4+ T cells from blood. Here the CDR3 reads CASSALLAGVNEQFF. The CDR3 coding sequence is TGTGCCAGCAGCGCCCTACTAGCGGGGGTAAATGAGCAGTTCTTC.